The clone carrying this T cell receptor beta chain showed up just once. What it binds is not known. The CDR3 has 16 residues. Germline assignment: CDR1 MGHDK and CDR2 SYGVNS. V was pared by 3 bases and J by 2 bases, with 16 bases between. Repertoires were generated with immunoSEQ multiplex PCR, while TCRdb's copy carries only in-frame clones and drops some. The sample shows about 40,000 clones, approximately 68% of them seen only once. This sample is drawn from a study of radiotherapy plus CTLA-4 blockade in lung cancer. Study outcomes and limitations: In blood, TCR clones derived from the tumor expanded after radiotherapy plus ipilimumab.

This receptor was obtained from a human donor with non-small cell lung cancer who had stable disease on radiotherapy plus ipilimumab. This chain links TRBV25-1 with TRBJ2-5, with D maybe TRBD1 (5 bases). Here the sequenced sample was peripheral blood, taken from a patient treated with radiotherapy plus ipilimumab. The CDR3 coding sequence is TGTGCCAGCAGTGACTTCAGGACAAGCGAACAAGAGACCCAGTACTTC. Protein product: CASSDFRTSEQETQYF.